This T cell receptor (beta chain) was sequenced during a study of identical twins. Findings and caveats of the study: Twins shared beta out-of-frame sequences in excess, but this excess was weaker.

cDNA carried unique molecular identifiers, and a universal primer site was added by template switching. TCRdb reprocessed the 5' RACE reads via MiXCR and lists one record per CDR3 protein. The data hold about 450,000 distinct CDR3 sequences, with about 18% observed a single time. All donors were healthy, and all were Caucasian. This CDR3 contains 15 residues. Trimming took off 6 bases at V and 0 bases at J, with 12 bases between the two ends. The sample holds many counts of this clonotype. Its cognate antigen is unknown. The source of this sequence is a man aged 45-65 years in good health. V and J are TRBV12-3 or TRBV12-4 and TRBJ1-3, with D unresolved. Sequenced material: naive T cells sorted from blood. CDR3 sequence (DNA): TGTGCCAGCAGCCGGACGGACGTCTCTGGAAACACCATATATTTT. Its protein product is CASSRTDVSGNTIYF.